This TCR beta chain was observed in a study of CD8 T cells in ankylosing spondylitis. Whole-study findings and limits: Relatively scarce in peripheral blood, disease-linked clones were CD8+. Several highly homologous variants made up a TCR beta motif, and this motif appeared characteristic of ankylosing spondylitis blood. The study looked at matched synovial fluid samples from ankylosing spondylitis patients. Disease-linked clones were reported to be significantly enriched there.

This clonotype was picked up a small number of times. The antigen is not known. Looked up from germline, CDR1 is SNHLY and CDR2 is FYNNEI. Between the trimmed V and J ends, which lost 6 bases and 2 bases, there was a span of 13 bases. The CDR3 has 14 residues. Scientists made TCR beta libraries using quantitative 5'-RACE with molecular barcodes. TCRdb reprocessed the 5' RACE reads via MiXCR and lists one record per CDR3 protein. The table includes approximately 440,000 distinct CDR3 sequences, roughly a sixth detected once. The rearrangement links TRBV2 to TRBJ1-1, with TRBD1 as a possible D gene (5 bases). The specimen was blood, either unsorted or a sorted T cell fraction (not recorded which). The sequence was collected from a male donor with ankylosing spondylitis. This CDR3 is CASSETAINTEAFF. The CDR3 nucleotides are TGTGCCAGCAGCGAGACAGCGATTAACACTGAAGCTTTCTTT.